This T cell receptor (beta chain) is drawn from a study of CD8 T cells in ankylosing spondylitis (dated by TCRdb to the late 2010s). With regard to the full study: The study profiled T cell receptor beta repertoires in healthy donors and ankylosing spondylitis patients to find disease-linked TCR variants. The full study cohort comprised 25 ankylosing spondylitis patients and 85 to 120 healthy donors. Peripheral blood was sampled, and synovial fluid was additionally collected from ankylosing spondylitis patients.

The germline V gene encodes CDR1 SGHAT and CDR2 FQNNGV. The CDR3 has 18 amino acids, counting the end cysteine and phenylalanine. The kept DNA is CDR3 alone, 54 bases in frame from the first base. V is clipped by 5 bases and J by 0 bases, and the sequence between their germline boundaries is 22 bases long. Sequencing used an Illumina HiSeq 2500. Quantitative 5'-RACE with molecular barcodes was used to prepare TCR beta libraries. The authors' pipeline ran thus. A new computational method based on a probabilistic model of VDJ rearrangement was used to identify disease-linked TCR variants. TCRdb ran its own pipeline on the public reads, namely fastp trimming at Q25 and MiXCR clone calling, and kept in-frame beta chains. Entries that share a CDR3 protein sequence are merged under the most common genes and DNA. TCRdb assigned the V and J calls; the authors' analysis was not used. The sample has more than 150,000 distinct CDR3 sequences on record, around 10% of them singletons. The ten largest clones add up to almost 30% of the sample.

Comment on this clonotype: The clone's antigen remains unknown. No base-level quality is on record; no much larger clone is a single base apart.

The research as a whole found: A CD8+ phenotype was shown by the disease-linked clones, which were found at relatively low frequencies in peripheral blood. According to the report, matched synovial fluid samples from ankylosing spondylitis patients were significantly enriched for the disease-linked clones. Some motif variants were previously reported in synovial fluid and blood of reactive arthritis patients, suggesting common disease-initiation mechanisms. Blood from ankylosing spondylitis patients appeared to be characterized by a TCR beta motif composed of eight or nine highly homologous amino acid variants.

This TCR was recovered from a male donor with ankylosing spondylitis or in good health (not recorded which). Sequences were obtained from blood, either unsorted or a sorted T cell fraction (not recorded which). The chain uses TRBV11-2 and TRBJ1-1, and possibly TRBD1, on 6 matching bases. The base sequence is TGTGCCAGCAGCCCAGATAGGAGGGAGGGGGGGATGAACACTGAAGCTTTCTTT. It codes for CASSPDRREGGMNTEAFF.